This T cell receptor (beta chain) was sequenced for a study of cytomegalovirus exposure and HLA in healthy donors. Researchers ran the PCR with 60 Vbeta and 13 Jbeta primers. Libraries were prepared by immunoSEQ multiplex PCR; TCRdb keeps only in-frame clonotypes and omits some of them. This sample has tens of thousands of clones, with over 70% found just once. Study-level results: TCR beta sequences reportedly predicted most subjects' HLA-A and HLA-B alleles accurately.

This clone was detected only once. Its antigen is currently unknown. V was cut by 6 bases and J by 3 bases, with 20 bases left in between. This CDR3 is 17 amino acids long. CDR1 SGHAT and CDR2 FQDESV come from the germline V gene (reference sequence). The sample comprised PBMCs. The V gene is TRBV11-1, the J gene TRBJ2-2; perhaps TRBD1 as D (6 bases). The TCR sequence derives from a man between 60 and 75 years old in good health and CMV-seropositive. Written as DNA, the CDR3 is TGTGCCAGCAGACCTCCCCAGGGGATTTCGGACACCGGGGAGCTGTTTTTT. Its protein is CASRPPQGISDTGELFF.